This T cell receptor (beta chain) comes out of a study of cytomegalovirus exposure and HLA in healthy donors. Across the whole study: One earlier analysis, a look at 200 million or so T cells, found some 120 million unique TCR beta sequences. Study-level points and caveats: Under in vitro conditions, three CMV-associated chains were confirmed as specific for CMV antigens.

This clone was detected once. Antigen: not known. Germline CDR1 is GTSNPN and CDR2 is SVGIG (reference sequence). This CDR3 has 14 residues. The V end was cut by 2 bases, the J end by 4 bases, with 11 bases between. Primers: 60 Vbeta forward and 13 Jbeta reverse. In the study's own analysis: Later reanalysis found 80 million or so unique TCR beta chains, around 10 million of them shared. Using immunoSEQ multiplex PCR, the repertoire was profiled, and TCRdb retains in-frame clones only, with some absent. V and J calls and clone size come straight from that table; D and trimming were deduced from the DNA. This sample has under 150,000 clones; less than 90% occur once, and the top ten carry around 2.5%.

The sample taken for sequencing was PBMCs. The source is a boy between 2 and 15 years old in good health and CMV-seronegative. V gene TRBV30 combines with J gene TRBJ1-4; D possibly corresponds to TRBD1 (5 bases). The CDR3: CAWSLTVFNEKLFF. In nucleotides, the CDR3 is TGTGCCTGGAGTTTGACAGTTTTTAATGAAAAACTGTTTTTT.